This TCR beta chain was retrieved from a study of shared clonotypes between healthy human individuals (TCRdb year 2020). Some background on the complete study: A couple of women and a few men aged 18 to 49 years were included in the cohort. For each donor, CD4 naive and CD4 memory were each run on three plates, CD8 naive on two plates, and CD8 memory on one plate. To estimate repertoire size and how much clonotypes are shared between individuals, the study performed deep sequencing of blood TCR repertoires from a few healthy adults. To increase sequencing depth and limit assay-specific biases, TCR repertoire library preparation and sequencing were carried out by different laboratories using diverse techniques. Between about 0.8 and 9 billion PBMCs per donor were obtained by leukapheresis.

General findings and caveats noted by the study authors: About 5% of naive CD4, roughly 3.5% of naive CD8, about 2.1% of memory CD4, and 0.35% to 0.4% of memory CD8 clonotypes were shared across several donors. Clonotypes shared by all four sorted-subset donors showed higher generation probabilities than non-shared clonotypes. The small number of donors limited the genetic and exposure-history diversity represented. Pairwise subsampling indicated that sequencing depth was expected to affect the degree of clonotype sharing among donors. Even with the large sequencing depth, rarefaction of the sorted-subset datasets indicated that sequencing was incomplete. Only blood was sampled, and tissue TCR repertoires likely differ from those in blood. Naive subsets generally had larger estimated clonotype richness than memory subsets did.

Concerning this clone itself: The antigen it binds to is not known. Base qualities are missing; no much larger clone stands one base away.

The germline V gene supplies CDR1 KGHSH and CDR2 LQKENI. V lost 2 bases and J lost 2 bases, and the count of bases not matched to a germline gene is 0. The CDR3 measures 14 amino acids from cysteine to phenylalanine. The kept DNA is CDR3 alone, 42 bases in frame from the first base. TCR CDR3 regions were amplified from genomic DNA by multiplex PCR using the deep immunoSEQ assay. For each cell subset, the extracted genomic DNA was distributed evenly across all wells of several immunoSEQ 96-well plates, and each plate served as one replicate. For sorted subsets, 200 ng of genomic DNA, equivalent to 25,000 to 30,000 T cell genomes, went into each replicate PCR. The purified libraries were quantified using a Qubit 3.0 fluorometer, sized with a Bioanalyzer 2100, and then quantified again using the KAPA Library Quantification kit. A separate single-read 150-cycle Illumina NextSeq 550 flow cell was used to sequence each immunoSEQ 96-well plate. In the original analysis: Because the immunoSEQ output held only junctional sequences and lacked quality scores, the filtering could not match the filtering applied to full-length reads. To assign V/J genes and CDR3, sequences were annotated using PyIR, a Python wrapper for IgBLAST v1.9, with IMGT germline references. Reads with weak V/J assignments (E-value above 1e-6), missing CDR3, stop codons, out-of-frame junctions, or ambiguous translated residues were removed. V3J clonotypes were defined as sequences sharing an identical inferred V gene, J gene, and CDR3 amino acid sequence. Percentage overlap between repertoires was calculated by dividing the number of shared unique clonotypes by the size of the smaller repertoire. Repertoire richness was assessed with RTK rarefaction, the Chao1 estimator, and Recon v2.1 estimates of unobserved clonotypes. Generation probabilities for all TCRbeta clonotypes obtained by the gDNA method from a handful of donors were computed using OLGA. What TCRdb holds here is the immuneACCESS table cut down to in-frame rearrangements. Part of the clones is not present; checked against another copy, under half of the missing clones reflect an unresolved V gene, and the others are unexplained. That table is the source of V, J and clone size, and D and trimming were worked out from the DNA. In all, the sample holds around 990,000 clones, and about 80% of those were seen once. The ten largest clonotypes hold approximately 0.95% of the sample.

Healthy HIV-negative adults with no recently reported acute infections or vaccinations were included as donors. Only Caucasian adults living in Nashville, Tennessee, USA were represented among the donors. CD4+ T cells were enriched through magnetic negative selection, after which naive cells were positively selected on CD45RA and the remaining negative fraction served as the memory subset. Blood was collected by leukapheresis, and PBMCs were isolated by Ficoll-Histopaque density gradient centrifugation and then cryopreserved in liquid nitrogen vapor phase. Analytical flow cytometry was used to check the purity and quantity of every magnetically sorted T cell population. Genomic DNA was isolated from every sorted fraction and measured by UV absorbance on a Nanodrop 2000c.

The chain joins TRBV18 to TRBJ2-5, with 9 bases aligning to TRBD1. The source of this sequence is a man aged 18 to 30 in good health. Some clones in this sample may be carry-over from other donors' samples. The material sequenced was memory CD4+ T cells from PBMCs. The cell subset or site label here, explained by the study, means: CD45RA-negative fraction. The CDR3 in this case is CASSPDRGQETQYF. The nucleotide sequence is TGTGCCAGCTCACCAGACAGGGGGCAAGAGACCCAGTACTTC.